Listed below are T cell receptor beta chains from one sample, sequenced in a study of cytomegalovirus exposure and HLA in healthy donors. Repertoires were generated with immunoSEQ multiplex PCR, while TCRdb's copy carries only in-frame clones and drops some. Its table records 93,000 or so clones. The sequenced sample was PBMCs. These receptors originate from a man aged 40-50 years in good health and CMV-seronegative. Both conserved end residues are part of each CDR3. A D gene is named only where the DNA matches it firmly.

v_call	j_call	d_call	cdr3_aa	cdr3_nt
TRBV7-8	TRBJ1-4	TRBD1	CASSLAHRGKKLFF	TGTGCCAGCAGCTTAGCGCACAGGGGGAAAAAACTGTTTTTT
TRBV28	TRBJ1-2	TRBD1	CASSLGTGRDYGYTF	TGTGCCAGCAGTTTAGGGACAGGCAGGGACTATGGCTACACCTTC
TRBV11-2	TRBJ2-7	TRBD1	CASSWDRSLGEQYF	TGTGCCAGCAGCTGGGACAGGTCCCTGGGCGAGCAGTACTTC
TRBV28	TRBJ1-4	.	CASSLSGVDTNEKLFF	TGTGCCAGCAGTTTATCAGGGGTTGACACTAATGAAAAACTGTTTTTT
TRBV6-5	TRBJ1-4	.	CACRTATNEKLFF	TGTGCCTGCCGGACTGCAACTAATGAAAAACTGTTTTTT
TRBV9	TRBJ2-2	.	CASSVFEEGSVGELFF	TGTGCCAGCAGCGTATTTGAGGAGGGGTCGGTCGGGGAGCTGTTTTTT
TRBV7-2	TRBJ2-7	TRBD1	CASSPWTGGAYEQYF	TGTGCCAGCAGCCCCTGGACAGGGGGCGCCTACGAGCAGTACTTC
TRBV29-1	TRBJ2-3	.	CSVEVWDTTSTDTQYF	TGCAGCGTTGAGGTTTGGGACACCACCAGCACAGATACGCAGTATTTT
TRBV2	TRBJ1-6	.	CASLGSQVRSPLHF	TGTGCCAGCCTTGGCTCCCAGGTTCGATCACCCCTCCACTTT
TRBV19	TRBJ2-2	TRBD1	CASYPGQGVTGELFF	TGTGCCAGCTATCCGGGACAGGGCGTCACCGGGGAGCTGTTTTTT
TRBV7-2	TRBJ2-1	TRBD2	CASSYTTSGGTYNEQFF	TGTGCCAGCAGCTACACGACTAGCGGGGGAACCTACAATGAGCAGTTCTTC
TRBV4-2	TRBJ1-5	TRBD1	CASSPTDRGRVSNQPQHF	TGTGCCAGCAGCCCCACGGACAGGGGGCGAGTAAGCAATCAGCCCCAGCATTTT
TRBV6-6	TRBJ1-1	.	CASSYTARNTEAFF	TGTGCCAGCAGTTACACAGCCAGGAACACTGAAGCTTTCTTT
TRBV7-9	TRBJ1-1	.	CASSFSGEAFF	TGTGCCAGCAGCTTCTCAGGTGAAGCTTTCTTT
TRBV6-1	TRBJ1-6	.	CASRRPIQDSPLHF	TGTGCCAGCAGAAGACCCATCCAGGATTCACCCCTCCACTTT
TRBV18	TRBJ2-2	TRBD2	CASSPLGTSGSEAGELFF	TGTGCCAGCTCACCATTGGGGACTAGCGGGTCGGAGGCCGGGGAGCTGTTTTTT
TRBV14	TRBJ2-1	TRBD2	CASSQTSGYNEQFF	TGTGCCAGCAGCCAGACTAGCGGGTACAATGAGCAGTTCTTC
TRBV7-2	TRBJ2-1	TRBD2	CASSLVSSSPSGRNEQFF	TGTGCCAGCAGCTTAGTATCTAGTTCGCCTAGCGGGAGGAATGAGCAGTTCTTC
TRBV4-1	TRBJ2-2	TRBD2	CASSTLAGIDTGELFF	TGCGCCAGCAGCACCTTAGCGGGGATTGACACCGGGGAGCTGTTTTTT
TRBV6-1	TRBJ1-3	TRBD1	CASSGPRDRASGNTIYF	TGTGCCAGCAGTGGACCCAGGGACAGGGCCTCTGGAAACACCATATATTTT
TRBV2	TRBJ1-1	.	CASSAMATNTEAFF	TGTGCCAGCAGTGCGATGGCAACGAACACTGAAGCTTTCTTT
TRBV19	TRBJ2-3	TRBD2	CASSRLAGTDTQYF	TGTGCCAGTAGTAGACTAGCGGGCACAGATACGCAGTATTTT
TRBV28	TRBJ2-5	.	CASSPYELTQETQYF	TGTGCCAGCAGTCCTTACGAGTTAACCCAAGAGACCCAGTACTTC
TRBV19	TRBJ2-5	TRBD2	CASPERDPQETQYF	TGTGCCAGTCCCGAGCGGGACCCCCAAGAGACCCAGTACTTC
TRBV29-1	TRBJ2-2	.	CSVAGNTGELFF	TGCAGCGTTGCCGGGAACACCGGGGAGCTGTTTTTT
TRBV6-5	TRBJ1-1	.	CASASTVIGTEAFF	TGTGCCAGCGCCTCAACAGTCATCGGCACTGAAGCTTTCTTT
TRBV15	TRBJ2-7	TRBD2	CATSRDGSGSSYEQYF	TGTGCCACCAGCAGAGATGGCAGCGGGAGCTCCTACGAGCAGTACTTC
TRBV30	TRBJ2-5	.	CAWSDRGRGTQYF	TGTGCCTGGAGTGATAGGGGGCGGGGGACCCAGTACTTC
TRBV5-4	TRBJ2-3	TRBD2	CASSLPTSGITDTQYF	TGTGCCAGCAGCTTACCTACTAGCGGGATCACAGATACGCAGTATTTT
TRBV6-1	TRBJ2-3	TRBD2	CASSGARGGRTDTQYF	TGTGCCAGCAGTGGCGCCAGGGGCGGGAGGACAGATACGCAGTATTTT
TRBV28	TRBJ2-1	.	CASSLGLSNRGTLYNEQFF	TGTGCCAGCAGTTTAGGCTTGTCAAACCGGGGAACCCTCTACAATGAGCAGTTCTTC
TRBV27	TRBJ2-5	.	CASSLIDRQETQYF	TGTGCCAGCAGTTTAATTGACAGACAAGAGACCCAGTACTTC
TRBV9	TRBJ1-1	.	CASSAGGLKGTEAFF	TGTGCCAGCAGCGCGGGGGGTTTGAAAGGCACTGAAGCTTTCTTT
TRBV10-3	TRBJ2-7	.	CAIREGQAPPYEQYF	TGTGCCATCAGGGAGGGACAAGCTCCCCCCTACGAGCAGTACTTC
TRBV6-1	TRBJ2-1	.	CVSTAGSVYNEQFF	TGTGTCAGTACAGCAGGGTCCGTCTACAATGAGCAGTTCTTC
TRBV28	TRBJ1-3	.	CASRSGTIYF	TGTGCCAGCCGATCGGGTACCATATATTTT
TRBV5-1	TRBJ1-2	TRBD1	CASSLFLRTGGYANYGYTF	TGCGCCAGCAGCTTGTTTCTCCGGACAGGGGGCTATGCTAACTATGGCTACACCTTC
TRBV30	TRBJ1-1	TRBD1	CAWSGAGGLNTEAFF	TGTGCCTGGAGTGGGGCAGGGGGCTTGAACACTGAAGCTTTCTTT
TRBV29-1	TRBJ1-1	TRBD1	CSVIPPGQEAFF	TGCAGCGTGATACCTCCGGGACAGGAAGCTTTCTTT
TRBV19	TRBJ1-1	.	CASSLQIGKAFF	TGTGCCAGTAGTCTTCAGATCGGGAAAGCTTTCTTT
TRBV6-5	TRBJ2-1	.	CASSYDQGSSYNEQFF	TGTGCCAGCAGTTACGATCAGGGCAGCTCCTACAATGAGCAGTTCTTC
TRBV7-2	TRBJ1-5	.	CASSTVLGGNQPQHF	TGTGCCAGCAGTACGGTTCTCGGAGGCAATCAGCCCCAGCATTTT
TRBV4-2	TRBJ1-5	.	CASSQDTGLPSNQPQHF	TGTGCCAGCAGCCAAGATACGGGTTTGCCTAGCAATCAGCCCCAGCATTTT
TRBV10-3	TRBJ1-1	TRBD1	CAISVTGEDEAFF	TGTGCCATCAGTGTAACAGGGGAGGATGAAGCTTTCTTT
TRBV29-1	TRBJ2-1	TRBD2	CSVDGTRSSYNEQFF	TGCAGCGTCGACGGGACTAGAAGCTCCTACAATGAGCAGTTCTTC
TRBV5-1	TRBJ2-3	TRBD2	CASSLIGTSGTDTQYF	TGCGCCAGCAGCTTGATCGGGACTAGCGGCACAGATACGCAGTATTTT
TRBV6-4	TRBJ1-2	.	CASSDSGNSNYGYTF	TGTGCCAGCAGTGACTCCGGGAACAGTAACTATGGCTACACCTTC
TRBV15	TRBJ2-1	TRBD1	CATKTGQDYNEQFF	TGTGCCACCAAAACGGGACAGGACTACAATGAGCAGTTCTTC
TRBV5-6	TRBJ2-3	.	CASSRTQGDTQYF	TGTGCCAGCAGCCGGACCCAGGGGGATACGCAGTATTTT
TRBV2	TRBJ1-1	TRBD1	CASGKQGGTEAFF	TGTGCCAGCGGAAAACAGGGGGGCACTGAAGCTTTCTTT
TRBV2	TRBJ2-7	TRBD1	CASNHRGRGQGYEQYF	TGTGCCAGCAACCATAGGGGGCGAGGACAGGGCTACGAGCAGTACTTC